The rows below give T cell receptor beta chains drawn from one sample of a study of early T cells in non-severe SARS-CoV-2 infection. MiXCR, applied by TCRdb to the 5' RACE reads, yields one record per CDR3 protein. The data hold around 82,000 distinct CDR3 sequences, with approximately 14% observed a single time. The sequencing input was whole blood. These TCRs come from an adult who was a healthcare worker with PCR-confirmed SARS-CoV-2 infection or an uninfected control (not recorded which). Both conserved end residues are part of each CDR3.

v_call	j_call	cdr3_aa
TRBV6-5	TRBJ1-1	CASRSSLVGGVEAFF
TRBV18	TRBJ2-1	CASSPPRRGVLNEQFF
TRBV20-1	TRBJ2-1	CSASYRDPGAYNEQFF
TRBV2	TRBJ2-2	CASRTRTGNTGELFF
TRBV10-2	TRBJ2-2	CASSSGQGTGEPFF
TRBV20-1	TRBJ1-5	CSARRTGRTSNQPQHF
TRBV7-6	TRBJ2-3	CGSSLRGGTQYF
TRBV5-8	TRBJ1-2	CASSSLRDRGFHYGYTF
TRBV4-1	TRBJ1-3	CASSPFDGADSGNTIYF
TRBV4-1	TRBJ2-1	CASSPSGLAGGSSSYNEQFF
TRBV12-3/TRBV12-4	TRBJ2-1	CASRVNNEQFF
TRBV29-1	TRBJ1-4	CSVSAVNEKLFF
TRBV6-1	TRBJ2-3	CASSEFGGASTDTQYF
TRBV12-3/TRBV12-4	TRBJ2-3	CASSTLLHTDTQYF
TRBV29-1	TRBJ2-1	CSVDGTNNNEQFF
TRBV9	TRBJ1-1	CASSALRGRHTEAFF
TRBV12-3/TRBV12-4	TRBJ1-6	CASRPGHGNSPLHF
TRBV28	TRBJ1-5	CASRQPEYSNQPQHF
TRBV5-1	TRBJ1-3	CASSLIGESGNTIYF
TRBV5-4	TRBJ2-3	CASSSGLAEDTQYF
TRBV6-1	TRBJ2-1	CASRDRPSGEQFF
TRBV5-1	TRBJ1-1	CASSLGQGAYPNTEAFF
TRBV6-5	TRBJ1-5	CASRRTGRAYSNQPQHF
TRBV10-3	TRBJ1-1	CAISGRGRALMNTEAFF
TRBV11-2	TRBJ2-5	CASSLEIQETQYF
TRBV5-1	TRBJ2-1	CASSLGSSGGSYNEQFF
TRBV7-8	TRBJ2-6	CASSPRTGASGANVLTF
TRBV6-1	TRBJ1-2	CASSDSLGQGWGGYTF
TRBV28	TRBJ2-1	CASRQQVSYNEQFF
TRBV7-3	TRBJ2-1	CASSPTSGVVGEQFF
TRBV7-3	TRBJ2-3	CASSTNPQGSTDTQYF
TRBV5-1	TRBJ1-2	CASSLTGGASYGYTF
TRBV5-5	TRBJ1-6	CASRPGHVYNSPLHF
TRBV6-6	TRBJ2-5	CATLNGGSETQYF
TRBV11-2	TRBJ2-5	CASKPGANQETQYF
TRBV7-8	TRBJ2-1	CASSLWLAGELAYNEQFF
TRBV20-1	TRBJ1-5	CSARSRGPNQPQHF
TRBV3-1	TRBJ2-1	CASSQYRQDNEQFF
TRBV20-1	TRBJ2-1	CSARDLETGSYNEQFF
TRBV12-3/TRBV12-4	TRBJ2-1	CASSFIQSNYNEQFF
TRBV5-1	TRBJ2-3	CASSAGGYTDTQYF
TRBV5-1	TRBJ2-3	CASRRGGPADTQYF